The next 22 T cell receptor beta chains were all read from a single sample in a study of shared clonotypes between healthy human individuals (TCRdb year 2020). The library was prepared using the immunoSEQ multiplex PCR assay. The source is immuneACCESS, and TCRdb retained only in-frame sequences with V and J called. Part of the clones is not carried over; for the studies checked, unresolved V genes explain less than half of this, and the remainder is unexplained. In all, the sample holds about 980,000 clones, and around 80% of those were seen once. The ten largest clonotypes hold about 1.5% of the sample. Sequenced input: memory CD4+ T cells sorted from blood. The cell subset or site label, read with the paper, signifies: CD45RA-negative fraction. All receptors derive from a man younger than 35 in good health.

Concerning this clone: Other DNA sequences in the same sample also yield this CDR3. For the CDR3, the DNA is TGCGCCAGCAGCCCTGGAACCGGGAACACTGAAGCTTTCTTT. It translates to CASSPGTGNTEAFF. This chain links TRBV5-1 with TRBJ1-1; D gene ambiguous. The CDR3 runs to 14 residues. Germline-derived CDR1 and CDR2 are SGHRS and YFSETQ. The V end was cut by 4 bases, the J end by 1 base, with 11 bases between.

This clone was seen only a few times. The CDR3 sequence: CASRVLHQGDQAFF. In nucleotides, the CDR3 is TGTGCCAGCAGGGTTCTCCATCAGGGTGACCAAGCTTTCTTT. The rearrangement joins TRBV6-5 to TRBJ1-1, with D tentatively TRBD1 (5 bases). Deletions cut 6 bases from V and 9 bases from J, with 20 bases between. Germline CDR1 reads MNHEY; CDR2 reads SVGAGI. The CDR3 length is 14 residues.

This chain uses TRBV7-2 with TRBJ1-6; maybe TRBD1 (6 bases). Per the germline V gene, CDR1 is SGHTA and CDR2 is FQGNSA. CDR3 length equals 14 residues. V shed 4 bases and J shed 7 bases, with 11 bases lying between them. CDR3 region: CASSSKQGNSPLHF. The DNA of the CDR3 is TGTGCCAGCAGCTCCAAACAGGGAAATTCACCCCTCCACTTT.

This clone was picked up many times. CDR3 in DNA: TGTGCCAGCAGCTTAATCGCCAGGGCGACCTACGAGCAGTACTTC. Translation: CASSLIARATYEQYF. V usage is TRBV11-2 and J usage is TRBJ2-7; D might be TRBD1 (5 bases). Germline V CDR1 and CDR2: SGHAT, FQNNGV. The CDR3 contains 15 residues. Deletions cut 2 bases from V and 2 bases from J, with 13 bases between.

This clone has a handful of counts. The chain uses TRBV6-1 and TRBJ2-1; 13 bases line up with TRBD2. This CDR3 has 14 residues. Germline lookup yields CDR1 MNHNS and CDR2 SASEGT. After removal of 6 bases from V and 8 bases from J, the junction contained 4 bases not matched to a gene. CDR3 sequence: CASRRTSGSDEQFF. The CDR3 DNA follows: TGTGCCAGCAGGAGGACTAGCGGGAGCGATGAGCAGTTCTTC.

The V gene is TRBV28, the J gene TRBJ1-1; no reliable D call. This CDR3 contains 14 residues. CDR1 is MDHEN and CDR2 is SYDVKM in the germline V gene. Trimming shortened V by 5 bases and J by 1 base, and 11 bases separated the two germline ends. In DNA, the CDR3 is TGTGCCAGCAGTCCAGACGACGGGAACACTGAAGCTTTCTTT. Protein product: CASSPDDGNTEAFF. Together with reference TRBV28 and TRBJ1-1, the CDR3 gives the full variable domain: DVKVTQSSRYLVKRTGEKVFLECVQDMDHENMFWYRQDPGLGLRLIYFSYDVKMKEKGDIPEGYSVSREKKERFSLILESASTNQTSMYLCASSPDDGNTEAFFGQGTRLTVV.

This clone occurred once. The chain uses TRBV6-6 and TRBJ2-7; 10 nucleotides agree with TRBD1. The CDR3 is 15 residues long. Trimming cost V 5 bases and J 3 bases; bases outside gene matches: 7. Germline lookup yields CDR1 MNHNY and CDR2 SVGAGI (reference sequence). Here the CDR3 DNA reads TGTGCCAGCAGTCGGACAGGGGGAAAAAGCTACGAGCAGTACTTC. Its protein is CASSRTGGKSYEQYF.

This clone was recorded once. The chain combines TRBV5-6 with TRBJ1-1; 11 nucleotides agree with TRBD1. Per germline, CDR1 SGHDT and CDR2 YYEEEE. The CDR3 consists of 16 residues. After removal of 4 bases from V and 5 bases from J, the junction contained 10 bases not matched to a gene. In DNA, the CDR3 is TGTGCCAGCAGCCCACGGACAGGGGGCTTAGGGACTGAAGCTTTCTTT. It encodes CASSPRTGGLGTEAFF.

The chain combines TRBV5-6 with TRBJ2-5; no firm D call. V dropped 4 bases and J dropped 7 bases, with 14 bases sitting between them. This CDR3 comprises 13 residues. Germline V gives CDR1 SGHDT, CDR2 YYEEEE. CDR3 residues: CASSGSPFGTQYF. The DNA of the CDR3 is TGTGCCAGCAGCGGGTCTCCCTTCGGGACCCAGTACTTC. Together with reference TRBV5-6 and TRBJ2-5, the CDR3 gives the full variable domain: DAGVTQSPTHLIKTRGQQVTLRCSPKSGHDTVSWYQQALGQGPQFIFQYYEEEERQRGNFPDRFSGHQFPNYSSELNVNALLLGDSALYLCASSGSPFGTQYFGPGTRLLVL.

This chain joins TRBV6-1 and TRBJ2-1, with D tentatively TRBD2 (6 bases). The germline V gene has CDR1 MNHNS and CDR2 SASEGT. The V end lost 6 bases, the J end lost 5 bases, and 11 bases lay between the germline ends. This CDR3 region has 13 residues. CDR3 in DNA: TGTGCCAGCAGGGGACTGAATGACAATGAGCAGTTCTTC. Translated, it gives CASRGLNDNEQFF.

This clone was observed a few times. J is TRBJ1-6 and V is TRBV7-9; D may be TRBD1 (6 bases). CDR1 SEHNR and CDR2 FQNEAQ come from the germline V gene (reference sequence). V lost 8 bases and J lost 0, with 11 bases in between. The CDR3 loop spans 15 amino acids. Here the CDR3 reads CASRGGSSYNSPLHF. In nucleotides, the CDR3 is TGTGCCAGCCGAGGGGGGAGCTCCTATAATTCACCCCTCCACTTT. Together with reference TRBV7-9 and TRBJ1-6, the CDR3 gives the full variable domain: DTGVSQNPRHKITKRGQNVTFRCDPISEHNRLYWYRQTLGQGPEFLTYFQNEAQLEKSRLLSDRFSAERPKGSFSTLEIQRTEQGDSAMYLCASRGGSSYNSPLHFGNGTRLTVT.

The chain has TRBV5-1 and TRBJ2-7; D possibly corresponds to TRBD1 (5 bases). V lost 4 bases and J lost 1, with 18 bases in between. Germline V lookup: CDR1 SGHRS, CDR2 YFSETQ. The CDR3 length is 16 residues. The CDR3 loop reads CASSLIPGSQSYEQYF. CDR3 DNA: TGCGCCAGCAGCCTTATTCCAGGGTCCCAATCCTACGAGCAGTACTTC.

The rearrangement uses TRBV11-2 and TRBJ2-6; TRBD1 agrees at 12 bases. Per the germline V gene, CDR1 is SGHAT and CDR2 is FQNNGV. V dropped 6 bases and J dropped 0; count of bases not matched to a gene: 9. The CDR3 length is 19 residues. CDR3 coding DNA: TGTGCCAGCAGAAGAGGGACAGGGGGCTCTGACTCTGGGGCCAACGTCCTGACTTTC. Translation: CASRRGTGGSDSGANVLTF. Using reference TRBV11-2 and TRBJ2-6 for the parts outside the CDR3, the full variable domain is EAGVAQSPRYKIIEKRQSVAFWCNPISGHATLYWYQQILGQGPKLLIQFQNNGVVDDSQLPKDRFSAERLKGVDSTLKIQPAKLEDSAVYLCASRRGTGGSDSGANVLTFGAGSRLTVL.

The gene calls are TRBV4-3 and TRBJ2-3; 10 nucleotides line up with TRBD2. The V gene's germline CDR1 is LGHNA and CDR2 YSLEER. Losses at the gene ends were 6 bases for V and 0 bases for J; bases not matched to a gene: 3. The CDR3 consists of 15 residues. The CDR3 DNA reads as TGCGCCAGCAGACAGACTAGCGGGAGCACAGATACGCAGTATTTT. This gives the protein CASRQTSGSTDTQYF.

Comment on this clone: This sample also contains other DNA sequences that code for the same CDR3. This rearrangement joins TRBV5-1 to TRBJ2-1, with 9 positions matching TRBD2. The V gene's germline CDR1 is SGHRS and CDR2 YFSETQ. V was clipped by 4 bases and J by 0 bases; unmatched bases: 8. There are 17 residues in the CDR3. The CDR3 spells CASSPTTSGSSYNEQFF. The CDR3 DNA sequence: TGCGCCAGCAGCCCGACGACTAGCGGCAGCTCCTACAATGAGCAGTTCTTC.

The chain carries TRBV18 and TRBJ1-5; no firm D call. Germline V gene lookup returns CDR1 KGHSH and CDR2 LQKENI. V lost 2 bases and J 0 bases, leaving 8 bases between the germline ends. The CDR3 is 15 amino acids. CDR3 coding DNA: TGTGCCAGCTCACCAGGACTGGGTAGCAATCAGCCCCAGCATTTT. It specifies CASSPGLGSNQPQHF. The full variable domain, rest sourced from reference TRBV18 and TRBJ1-5, is NAGVMQNPRHLVRRRGQEARLRCSPMKGHSHVYWYRQLPEEGLKFMVYLQKENIIDESGMPKERFSAEFPKEGPSILRIQQVVRGDSAAYFCASSPGLGSNQPQHFGDGTRLSIL.

The rearrangement joins TRBV11-2 to TRBJ1-2, with 10 nucleotides matching TRBD1. The CDR3 runs to 13 residues. Trimming took 3 bases from V and 8 from J; bases not matched to a gene: 3. Germline V gives CDR1 SGHAT, CDR2 FQNNGV. The CDR3 DNA sequence: TGTGCCAGCAGCTTGACAGGGGGCCTAGGCTACACCTTC. This codes for CASSLTGGLGYTF.

On this clone itself: Distinct nucleotide sequences in the sample also encode this CDR3. The rearrangement links TRBV6-5 to TRBJ2-2, with 7 bases identical to TRBD1. Germline V gene sequence: CDR1 MNHEY, CDR2 SVGAGI. The CDR3 has 14 amino acids. V lost 5 bases and J lost 3; bases outside the gene matches: 3. The CDR3 loop reads CASSRQGDTGELFF. CDR3 bases: TGTGCCAGCAGTCGGCAGGGGGACACCGGGGAGCTGTTTTTT.

The rearrangement uses TRBV6-6 and TRBJ1-6, with D possibly TRBD1 on 5 matching bases. The CDR3 consists of 13 residues. Trimming took off 2 bases at V and 10 bases at J, with 9 bases between the two ends. CDR1 is MNHNY, CDR2 SVGAGI, per germline (reference sequence). CDR3 DNA: TGTGCCAGCAGTTACGAGGGGAGGTCACCCCTCCACTTT. Its protein is CASSYEGRSPLHF.

This chain joins TRBV28 and TRBJ1-5; D gene ambiguous. Germline-derived CDR1 and CDR2 are MDHEN and SYDVKM. V shed 5 bases and J shed 8 bases, with 16 bases lying between them. The CDR3 has 14 amino acids. The CDR3 reads CASSVPSPREPQHF. The CDR3 region has the DNA TGTGCCAGCAGTGTCCCAAGTCCTCGGGAGCCCCAGCATTTT.

The genes are TRBV27 and TRBJ2-7, with 7 bases that match TRBD1. The germline V gene encodes CDR1 MNHEY and CDR2 SMNVEV (reference sequence). Trimming cost V 5 bases and J 3 bases; bases outside gene matches: 19. There are 18 residues in the CDR3. The DNA for the CDR3 is TGTGCCAGCAGTGTGGACAGGCTGACTATCAAAGTGATCTACGAGCAGTACTTC. Its protein is CASSVDRLTIKVIYEQYF.

J is TRBJ1-2 and V is TRBV2; perhaps TRBD1 as D (6 bases). The germline gives CDR1 SNHLY, CDR2 FYNNEI. The CDR3 consists of 15 residues. V lost 3 bases and J 8 bases, leaving 19 bases between the germline ends. CDR3: CASSEGAAIALGYTF. The CDR3 DNA sequence: TGTGCCAGCAGTGAGGGGGCCGCGATCGCGCTAGGCTACACCTTC.